A selection of T cell receptor beta chains follows, all from one sample in a study of shared clonotypes between healthy human individuals. Clones were read by immunoSEQ multiplex PCR, and TCRdb kept only the in-frame ones, dropping some. Among 2 million to 2.5 million clones listed, 93% were seen once. The material sequenced was naive CD4+ T cells from PBMCs. These receptors were obtained from a young man in good health. Some clones in this sample may be carry-over from other donors' samples. Both conserved end residues are part of each CDR3. D genes are given only for firm matches. Size tells how often a clone was seen (once, few, many) or the class of an expanded clone, and some rows leave it out.

clone_size: NA; j_call: TRBJ1-1; d_call: NA; v_call: TRBV9; cdr3_nt: TGTGCCAGCAGCCCACGGCCAGATGCAGAGACAGAAGCTTTCTTT; cdr3_aa: CASSPRPDAETEAFF
clone_size: NA; j_call: TRBJ1-1; d_call: NA; v_call: TRBV6-6; cdr3_nt: TGTGCCAGCCTTGGGACTCTCGAAGCTTTCTTT; cdr3_aa: CASLGTLEAFF
clone_size: NA; j_call: TRBJ1-5; d_call: NA; v_call: TRBV4-3; cdr3_nt: TGCGCCAGCAGCCAAGACTCTTTGGGCCCTCAGCCCCAGCATTTT; cdr3_aa: CASSQDSLGPQPQHF
clone_size: NA; j_call: TRBJ2-1; d_call: NA; v_call: TRBV4-2; cdr3_nt: TGTGCCAGCAGCCAGCCAGGGGCCCGGGACAATGAGCAGTTCTTC; cdr3_aa: CASSQPGARDNEQFF
clone_size: NA; j_call: TRBJ2-7; d_call: TRBD2; v_call: TRBV28; cdr3_nt: TGTGCCACCGCAGTAAGGACTAGCCACGAGCAGTACTTC; cdr3_aa: CATAVRTSHEQYF
clone_size: NA; j_call: TRBJ1-2; d_call: TRBD1; v_call: TRBV28; cdr3_nt: TGTGCCAGCACCTCAACGACAGGGGTCTATGGCTACACCTTC; cdr3_aa: CASTSTTGVYGYTF
clone_size: NA; j_call: TRBJ2-1; d_call: NA; v_call: TRBV5-1; cdr3_nt: TGCGCCAGCAGCTTGGAATCGAGCTCCTACAATGAGCAGTTCTTC; cdr3_aa: CASSLESSSYNEQFF
clone_size: NA; j_call: TRBJ2-7; d_call: NA; v_call: TRBV7-2; cdr3_nt: TGTGCCAGCAGCCTAACTACCTACGAGCAGTACTTC; cdr3_aa: CASSLTTYEQYF
clone_size: NA; j_call: TRBJ2-2; d_call: TRBD1; v_call: TRBV19; cdr3_nt: TGTGCCAGTAGTATTGGAACAGGGGGGTTCCCCGGGGAGCTGTTTTTT; cdr3_aa: CASSIGTGGFPGELFF
clone_size: once; j_call: TRBJ2-7; d_call: TRBD2; v_call: TRBV18; cdr3_nt: TGTGCCAGCTCACCGGGACTAGCGGGAGGGGAGCAGTACTTC; cdr3_aa: CASSPGLAGGEQYF
clone_size: NA; j_call: TRBJ2-1; d_call: NA; v_call: TRBV9; cdr3_nt: TGTGCCAGCGAGATGGGCGGGGGCCACTACAATGAGCAGTTCTTC; cdr3_aa: CASEMGGGHYNEQFF
clone_size: NA; j_call: TRBJ1-1; d_call: NA; v_call: TRBV28; cdr3_nt: TGTGCCACCCGGACCAACACTGAAGCTTTCTTT; cdr3_aa: CATRTNTEAFF
clone_size: NA; j_call: TRBJ2-5; d_call: NA; v_call: TRBV7-2; cdr3_nt: TGTGCCAGCAGCTTAGTGCAGCGGGAGACCCAGTACTTC; cdr3_aa: CASSLVQRETQYF
clone_size: NA; j_call: TRBJ2-5; d_call: NA; v_call: TRBV5-1; cdr3_nt: TGCGCCAGCAGTCTTGAGTTGGAGACCCAGTACTTC; cdr3_aa: CASSLELETQYF
clone_size: NA; j_call: TRBJ1-2; d_call: TRBD1; v_call: TRBV9; cdr3_nt: TGTGCCAGCAGCGTAGGGGCCGGGACAGGGGGTTATGGCTACACCTTC; cdr3_aa: CASSVGAGTGGYGYTF
clone_size: NA; j_call: TRBJ2-7; d_call: NA; v_call: TRBV5-1; cdr3_nt: TGCGCCAGCAGCTTGGACGGGACCCCTCCCTACGAGCAGTACTTC; cdr3_aa: CASSLDGTPPYEQYF
clone_size: NA; j_call: TRBJ2-7; d_call: TRBD1; v_call: TRBV28; cdr3_nt: TGTGCCAGCAGACTACAGGGGGCGGACGAGCAGTACTTC; cdr3_aa: CASRLQGADEQYF
clone_size: NA; j_call: TRBJ2-1; d_call: NA; v_call: TRBV11-3; cdr3_nt: TGTGCCAGCAGCTTAGGACAGGTCAATGAGCAGTTCTTC; cdr3_aa: CASSLGQVNEQFF
clone_size: NA; j_call: TRBJ2-2; d_call: NA; v_call: TRBV5-1; cdr3_nt: TGCGCCAGCAGCTTTGGGGGGAACACCGGGGAGCTGTTTTTT; cdr3_aa: CASSFGGNTGELFF
clone_size: NA; j_call: TRBJ1-1; d_call: NA; v_call: TRBV27; cdr3_nt: TGTGCCAGCAGTTTAAGTGGGGGCACTGAAGCTTTCTTT; cdr3_aa: CASSLSGGTEAFF
clone_size: NA; j_call: TRBJ2-7; d_call: TRBD2; v_call: TRBV6-1; cdr3_nt: TGTGCCAGCAGTGAGGGGACTAGCGGGTTCTACGAGCAGTACTTC; cdr3_aa: CASSEGTSGFYEQYF
clone_size: NA; j_call: TRBJ1-1; d_call: TRBD1; v_call: TRBV18; cdr3_nt: TGTGCCAGCTCACTGGGACAGGGGCGAGGGAACACTGAAGCTTTCTTT; cdr3_aa: CASSLGQGRGNTEAFF
clone_size: NA; j_call: TRBJ2-2; d_call: NA; v_call: TRBV4-1; cdr3_nt: TGCGCCAGCAGCCAAGTGGGAGCCGGGGAGCTGTTTTTT; cdr3_aa: CASSQVGAGELFF
clone_size: NA; j_call: TRBJ2-4; d_call: TRBD2; v_call: TRBV9; cdr3_nt: TGTGCCAGCAGCGTAGATAGCGGGAGGGGGAACATTCAGTACTTC; cdr3_aa: CASSVDSGRGNIQYF
clone_size: NA; j_call: TRBJ2-1; d_call: TRBD2; v_call: TRBV7-8; cdr3_nt: TGTGCCAGCAGCTTAGGGACTAGCGGTGGCGGGCAGTTCTTC; cdr3_aa: CASSLGTSGGGQFF
clone_size: once; j_call: TRBJ2-5; d_call: TRBD1; v_call: TRBV11-2; cdr3_nt: TGTGCCAGCAGCTTAGTAGGGACAGGGGGAGAGACCCAGTACTTC; cdr3_aa: CASSLVGTGGETQYF
clone_size: NA; j_call: TRBJ2-7; d_call: TRBD2; v_call: TRBV6-1; cdr3_nt: TGTGCCAGCAGTGAACCATCCGGGACTAGCGGCCCCTCCTACGAGCAGTACTTC; cdr3_aa: CASSEPSGTSGPSYEQYF
clone_size: NA; j_call: TRBJ2-5; d_call: TRBD2; v_call: TRBV2; cdr3_nt: TGTGCCAGCAAATTAGAAAGCGGGAAGGAAGAGACCCAGTACTTC; cdr3_aa: CASKLESGKEETQYF
clone_size: NA; j_call: TRBJ2-7; d_call: NA; v_call: TRBV6-5; cdr3_nt: TGTGCCAGCAGTTACGTACACCTCGGACCAGTATACGAGCAGTACTTC; cdr3_aa: CASSYVHLGPVYEQYF
clone_size: NA; j_call: TRBJ2-2; d_call: NA; v_call: TRBV4-1; cdr3_nt: TGCGCCAGCAGCCACCCAGGGGCTGCCGGGGAGCTGTTTTTT; cdr3_aa: CASSHPGAAGELFF
clone_size: NA; j_call: TRBJ1-1; d_call: NA; v_call: TRBV15; cdr3_nt: TGTGCCACCAGCAGAGCGGTTGACACTGAAGCTTTCTTT; cdr3_aa: CATSRAVDTEAFF
clone_size: NA; j_call: TRBJ2-5; d_call: TRBD2; v_call: TRBV4-1; cdr3_nt: TGCGCCAGCAGCCAAGGGAGGGGGACTAGCGGGCTAAGAATTAAAGAGACCCAGTACTTC; cdr3_aa: CASSQGRGTSGLRIKETQYF
clone_size: NA; j_call: TRBJ2-2; d_call: TRBD1; v_call: TRBV19; cdr3_nt: TGTGCCAGTAGTAGGACAGGGCGAGAGACCGGGGAGCTGTTTTTT; cdr3_aa: CASSRTGRETGELFF
clone_size: NA; j_call: TRBJ2-7; d_call: NA; v_call: TRBV11-2; cdr3_nt: TGTGCCAGCAGCTTCTCCCGGACTACAGCTTTCTACGAGCAGTACTTC; cdr3_aa: CASSFSRTTAFYEQYF
clone_size: NA; j_call: TRBJ2-3; d_call: NA; v_call: TRBV30; cdr3_nt: TGTGCCTGGAGTGGAACAGATACGCAGTATTTT; cdr3_aa: CAWSGTDTQYF
clone_size: NA; j_call: TRBJ2-2; d_call: NA; v_call: TRBV5-1; cdr3_nt: TGCGCCAGCAGCTTGGTTTTTGCTTCCAACACCGGGGAGCTGTTTTTT; cdr3_aa: CASSLVFASNTGELFF
clone_size: NA; j_call: TRBJ2-5; d_call: NA; v_call: TRBV13; cdr3_nt: TGTGCCAGCAGCCCGGGATCCCAAGAGACCCAGTACTTC; cdr3_aa: CASSPGSQETQYF
clone_size: NA; j_call: TRBJ1-5; d_call: NA; v_call: TRBV6-5; cdr3_nt: TGTGCCAGCAGCCGCGTGGGGGGAGGGCAGCCCCAGCATTTT; cdr3_aa: CASSRVGGGQPQHF
clone_size: NA; j_call: TRBJ2-1; d_call: NA; v_call: TRBV5-4; cdr3_nt: TGTGCCAGCAGCTTGCAAAGGAGCTCCTACAATGAGCAGTTCTTC; cdr3_aa: CASSLQRSSYNEQFF
clone_size: NA; j_call: TRBJ1-2; d_call: TRBD1; v_call: TRBV27; cdr3_nt: TGTGCCAGCAGTCCACAGGGGCCCCTTGGCTACACCTTC; cdr3_aa: CASSPQGPLGYTF
clone_size: NA; j_call: TRBJ2-2; d_call: TRBD2; v_call: TRBV2; cdr3_nt: TGTGCCAGCCTCCGGGGTAGGACTAGCGACACCGGGGAGCTGTTTTTT; cdr3_aa: CASLRGRTSDTGELFF
clone_size: NA; j_call: TRBJ2-5; d_call: NA; v_call: TRBV11-3; cdr3_nt: TGTGCCAGCAGCGACTCGGGAAGGGAAGAGACCCAGTACTTC; cdr3_aa: CASSDSGREETQYF
clone_size: NA; j_call: TRBJ2-7; d_call: NA; v_call: TRBV9; cdr3_nt: TGTGCCAGCAGCGTAGATAGGCACGAGCAGTACTTC; cdr3_aa: CASSVDRHEQYF
clone_size: NA; j_call: TRBJ2-1; d_call: TRBD2; v_call: TRBV5-4; cdr3_nt: TGTGCCAGCAGCTTGTTACTAGCGGGAGGGGTGGGGAATGAGCAGTTCTTC; cdr3_aa: CASSLLLAGGVGNEQFF
clone_size: NA; j_call: TRBJ1-1; d_call: TRBD1; v_call: TRBV19; cdr3_nt: TGTGCCAGTAGTGGACGACAGGGATCCATGGTGAACACTGAAGCTTTCTTT; cdr3_aa: CASSGRQGSMVNTEAFF
clone_size: NA; j_call: TRBJ2-5; d_call: NA; v_call: TRBV7-2; cdr3_nt: TGTGCCAGCAGCTTAGTGGCCGGGGCAGGGGAGGAGACCCAGTACTTC; cdr3_aa: CASSLVAGAGEETQYF
clone_size: NA; j_call: TRBJ1-1; d_call: NA; v_call: TRBV18; cdr3_nt: TGTGCCAGCTCACCCGCCGGAGTGGTAGGGGTTGAAGCTTTCTTT; cdr3_aa: CASSPAGVVGVEAFF
clone_size: NA; j_call: TRBJ2-5; d_call: TRBD2; v_call: TRBV28; cdr3_nt: TGTGCCAGCACCCCCGGTCCGGGACTAGCGGGAGTGGAGACCCAGTACTTC; cdr3_aa: CASTPGPGLAGVETQYF
clone_size: NA; j_call: TRBJ1-1; d_call: NA; v_call: TRBV27; cdr3_nt: TGTGCCAGCAGTTCCGGCGGGTCTGTGAACACTGAAGCTTTCTTT; cdr3_aa: CASSSGGSVNTEAFF
clone_size: NA; j_call: TRBJ1-1; d_call: NA; v_call: TRBV18; cdr3_nt: TGTGCCAGCTCACCAGTCGGGGTCACTGAAGCTTTCTTT; cdr3_aa: CASSPVGVTEAFF
clone_size: NA; j_call: TRBJ2-2; d_call: TRBD2; v_call: TRBV10-3; cdr3_nt: TGTGCCATCAGTGAGGGGTCTGGCATAGCGGGAGAGCTGTTTTTT; cdr3_aa: CAISEGSGIAGELFF
clone_size: NA; j_call: TRBJ2-7; d_call: TRBD2; v_call: TRBV6-5; cdr3_nt: TGTGCCAGCTATCGACTAGCCCCCTACGAGCAGTACTTC; cdr3_aa: CASYRLAPYEQYF
clone_size: NA; j_call: TRBJ1-3; d_call: NA; v_call: TRBV28; cdr3_nt: TGTGCCAGCAGTTTATATAGGGGAGCTGGAAACACCATATATTTT; cdr3_aa: CASSLYRGAGNTIYF
clone_size: NA; j_call: TRBJ2-6; d_call: NA; v_call: TRBV9; cdr3_nt: TGTGCCAGCAGCGTCCGCCATGGGGCCAACGTCCTGACTTTC; cdr3_aa: CASSVRHGANVLTF
clone_size: NA; j_call: TRBJ2-7; d_call: TRBD2; v_call: TRBV18; cdr3_nt: TGTGCCAGCTCACCACCCAGCGGGAGGTCGGTCGAGCAGTACTTC; cdr3_aa: CASSPPSGRSVEQYF